These 15 T cell receptor beta chains were sequenced from one sample in a study of cytomegalovirus exposure and HLA in healthy donors. The PCR was carried out with 60 Vbeta primers and 13 Jbeta primers. Some clones are missing from TCRdb's copy, which holds only in-frame ones; the method was immunoSEQ multiplex PCR. Counted here are 170,000 or so clones, 75% to 85% occurring once; the ten biggest clones make up over 2%. Sequencing used PBMCs. The source of these receptors is a woman aged 30 to 39 in good health and CMV-seronegative.

This clone has only a few counts. This chain links TRBV6-1 with TRBJ1-5; 12 bases map to TRBD1. Looked up from germline, CDR1 is MNHNS and CDR2 is SASEGT. V shed 3 bases, J shed 0 bases, and the junction held 6 bases outside the gene matches. The CDR3 is made up of 18 amino acids. CDR3 sequence reads: CASSEERDRGRSNQPQHF. The CDR3 DNA reads as TGTGCCAGCAGTGAGGAGCGGGACAGGGGGCGTAGCAATCAGCCCCAGCATTTT.

This chain links TRBV29-1 with TRBJ1-2, with no clear D. CDR1 is SQVTM and CDR2 is ANQGSEA in the germline V gene. The CDR3 length is 12 residues. The V end lost 5 bases, the J end lost 3 bases, and 10 bases lay between the germline ends. The CDR3, as DNA: TGCAGCGTTCTAGTATCGGACTATGGCTACACCTTC. It encodes CSVLVSDYGYTF. Filled out from reference TRBV29-1 and TRBJ1-2, the complete variable domain reads SAVISQKPSRDICQRGTSLTIQCQVDSQVTMMFWYRQQPGQSLTLIATANQGSEATYESGFVIDKFPISRPNLTFSTLTVSNMSPEDSSIYLCSVLVSDYGYTFGSGTRLTVV.

This rearrangement joins TRBV30 to TRBJ2-1; a weak D match, TRBD1 (5 bases). Per the germline V gene, CDR1 is GTSNPN and CDR2 is SVGIG (reference sequence). This CDR3 spans 13 amino acids. Trimming pared 2 bases from V and 7 bases from J, leaving 12 bases between. CDR3 in DNA: TGTGCCTGGAGTTCCCAGGGTGTTAATGAGCAGTTCTTC. Protein: CAWSSQGVNEQFF.

This chain uses TRBV28 with TRBJ1-2, with D possibly TRBD1 on 5 matching bases. V was cut by 11 bases and J by 6 bases, with 13 bases left in between. Germline V gives CDR1 MDHEN, CDR2 SYDVKM. This CDR3 has 11 residues. For the CDR3, the DNA is TGTGCCGCGGGACGGAACGATGGCTACACCTTC. Translation: CAAGRNDGYTF.

This chain connects TRBV5-5 to TRBJ1-6; 7 bases are shared with TRBD1. The CDR3 contains 13 residues. V was pared by 3 bases and J by 7 bases, with 1 base of the junction left unmatched. Germline V gene data show CDR1 as SGHKS and CDR2 as YYEKEE (reference sequence). CDR3 region: CASSSTGNSPLHF. CDR3 bases: TGTGCCAGCAGCTCGACAGGGAATTCACCCCTCCACTTT.

The sample holds a few counts of this clone. The V call is TRBV11-2, the J call TRBJ1-6, with 7 bases matching TRBD1. CDR3 length equals 16 residues. J gave up 9 bases and V 1 base, and 9 bases lay outside the gene matches. Germline V gene sequence: CDR1 SGHAT, CDR2 FQNNGV. The CDR3 loop is CASSLALTGLGSPLHF. For the CDR3, the DNA is TGTGCCAGCAGCTTAGCCTTGACAGGGCTCGGTTCACCCCTCCACTTT.

In this sample, this clone turned up once. V is TRBV19 and J is TRBJ1-1, with D unresolved. V lost 10 bases to trimming and J lost 3 bases, with 15 bases between them. Germline assignment: CDR1 LNHDA and CDR2 SQIVND (reference sequence). The CDR3 covers 13 residues. CDR3 nucleotides: TGTGCCACTAAAATCCGGGATGACACTGAAGCTTTCTTT. It is translated as CATKIRDDTEAFF.

This rearrangement joins TRBV29-1 to TRBJ2-7; the D gene is possibly TRBD1 (6 bases). Germline lookup yields CDR1 SQVTM and CDR2 ANQGSEA. The CDR3 sequence is 11 residues long. V lost 7 bases and J lost 3, with 10 bases in between. DNA for the CDR3: TGCAGCGGGGGACACGACTACGAGCAGTACTTC. This codes for CSGGHDYEQYF.

This CDR3 is CASSPYTGQQRGNTIYF. In nucleotides, the CDR3 is TGTGCCAGCTCACCATATACAGGACAGCAGCGAGGAAACACCATATATTTT. The J gene is TRBJ1-3, the V gene TRBV18; D is possibly TRBD1 (6 bases). This CDR3 is built from 17 residues. The germline CDR1 and CDR2 sequences are KGHSH and LQKENI. Trimming pared 2 bases from V and 4 bases from J, leaving 18 bases between.

This chain connects TRBV6-5 to TRBJ1-5; TRBD1 is a possible D gene (5 bases). The CDR3 is 13 residues long. The V and J ends lost 8 bases and 7 bases respectively, with 15 bases between them. Germline V gives CDR1 MNHEY, CDR2 SVGAGI. The CDR3: CASGGKGGQPQHF. In nucleotides, the CDR3 is TGTGCCAGCGGGGGGAAAGGTGGGCAGCCCCAGCATTTT.

V and J are TRBV6-6 and TRBJ1-5; TRBD1 matches at 8 bases. The junction had 6 bases not matched to a gene; V was cut back by 7 bases and J by 7 bases. The CDR3 has 13 amino acids. CDR1 and CDR2 (germline): MNHNY, SVGAGI (reference sequence). CDR3 sequence (DNA): TGTGCCAGCAAGGACAGGGCGGGACAGCCCCAGCATTTT. Protein sequence: CASKDRAGQPQHF.

This clone was found a few times. The chain uses TRBV5-4 and TRBJ2-7; D may be TRBD2 (7 bases). In germline, CDR1 is SGHNT, CDR2 YYREEE (reference sequence). Between the trimmed V and J ends, which lost 4 bases and 1 base, there was a span of 15 bases. This CDR3 is built from 15 residues. The CDR3 sequence: CASSPVGGTSYEQYF. CDR3 nucleotide sequence: TGTGCCAGCAGCCCGGTGGGGGGGACATCCTACGAGCAGTACTTC.

V is TRBV27 and J is TRBJ1-5, with 9 bases aligning to TRBD1. V lost 8 bases, J lost 0 bases, and 14 bases stayed unmatched. Germline CDR1 is MNHEY and CDR2 is SMNVEV (reference sequence). The CDR3 is 18 amino acids. The CDR3 sequence is CASPTCDRGNHSNQPQHF. The DNA for the CDR3 is TGTGCCAGCCCCACCTGTGACAGGGGGAACCATAGCAATCAGCCCCAGCATTTT.

The rearrangement joins TRBV6-1 to TRBJ2-7; the match to TRBD1 covers 7 bases. With 2 bases clipped from V and 2 bases from J, the junction kept 6 bases outside the gene matches. CDR3 length: 15 amino acids. Germline lookup yields CDR1 MNHNS and CDR2 SASEGT. This CDR3 is CASSELTGPTYEQYF. For the CDR3, the DNA is TGTGCCAGCAGTGAATTGACAGGGCCCACCTACGAGCAGTACTTC.

The chain uses TRBV5-1 and TRBJ2-7; TRBD2 matches at 9 bases. The CDR3 covers 15 residues. Germline V gives CDR1 SGHRS, CDR2 YFSETQ. V shed 0 bases, J shed 5 bases, and the junction held 6 bases outside the gene matches. This CDR3 is CASSLVAGGPNEQYF. CDR3 DNA sequence: TGCGCCAGCAGCTTGGTTGCGGGAGGGCCTAACGAGCAGTACTTC.